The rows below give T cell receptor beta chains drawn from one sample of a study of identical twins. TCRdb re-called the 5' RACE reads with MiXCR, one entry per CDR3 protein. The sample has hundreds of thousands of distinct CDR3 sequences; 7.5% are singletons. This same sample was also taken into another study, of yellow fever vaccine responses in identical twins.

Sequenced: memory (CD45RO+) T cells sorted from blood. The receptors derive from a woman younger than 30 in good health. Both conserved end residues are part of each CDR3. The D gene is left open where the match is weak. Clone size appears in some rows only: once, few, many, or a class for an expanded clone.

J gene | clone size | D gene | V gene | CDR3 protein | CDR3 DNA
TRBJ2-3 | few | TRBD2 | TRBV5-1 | CASSLTGTSGITQYF | TGCGCCAGCAGCTTGACCGGGACTAGTGGTATTACGCAGTATTTT
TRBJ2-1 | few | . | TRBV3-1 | CASSQGQAARNEQFF | TGTGCCAGCAGCCAAGGACAGGCAGCTCGCAATGAGCAGTTCTTC
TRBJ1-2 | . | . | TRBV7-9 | CASSSLWPNYGYTF | TGTGCCAGCAGCTCCCTTTGGCCCAACTATGGCTACACCTTC
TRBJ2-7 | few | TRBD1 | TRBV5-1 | CASSPTGPEQYF | TGCGCCAGCAGCCCGACAGGGCCCGAGCAGTACTTC
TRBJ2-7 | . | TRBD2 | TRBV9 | CASSVSTSGSHEQYF | TGTGCCAGCAGCGTATCGACTAGCGGGAGTCACGAGCAGTACTTC
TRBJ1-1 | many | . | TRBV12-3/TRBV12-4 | CASRQIPQGRNTEAFF | TGTGCCAGCAGACAAATCCCCCAGGGGCGGAACACTGAAGCTTTCTTT
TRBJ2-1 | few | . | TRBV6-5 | CASSYSAASSRHEQFF | TGTGCCAGCAGTTACTCGGCGGCTAGCAGTCGTCATGAGCAGTTCTTC
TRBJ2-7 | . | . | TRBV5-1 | CASSLSSRDEQYF | TGCGCCAGCAGCTTGAGTAGCAGGGACGAGCAGTACTTC
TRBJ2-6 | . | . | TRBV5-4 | CASSRGANVLTF | TGTGCCAGCAGCCGTGGGGCCAACGTCCTGACTTTC
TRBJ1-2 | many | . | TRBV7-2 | CASSLVVGASGYTF | TGTGCCAGCAGCTTAGTCGTGGGGGCTTCGGGCTACACCTTC
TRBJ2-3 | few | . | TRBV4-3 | CASSQDLTSKDTQYF | TGCGCCAGCAGCCAAGATTTGACTTCTAAAGATACGCAGTATTTT
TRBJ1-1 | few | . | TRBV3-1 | CASSQDRGRGAGAFF | TGTGCCAGCAGCCAAGATCGGGGCAGGGGCGCGGGAGCTTTCTTT
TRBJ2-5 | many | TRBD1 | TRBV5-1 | CASSPVDRGETQYF | TGCGCCAGCAGCCCCGTGGACAGGGGTGAGACCCAGTACTTC
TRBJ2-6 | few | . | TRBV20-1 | CSARDVSGAFTGANVLTF | TGCAGTGCTAGAGATGTATCAGGTGCTTTCACTGGGGCCAACGTCCTGACTTTC
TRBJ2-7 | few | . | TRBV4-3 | CASSQGVGAGSYEQYF | TGCGCCAGCAGCCAAGGGGTAGGGGCCGGCTCCTACGAGCAGTACTTC
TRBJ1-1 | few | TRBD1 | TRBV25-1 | CASSEWDRGDAEAFF | TGTGCCAGCAGTGAATGGGACAGGGGGGACGCTGAAGCTTTCTTT
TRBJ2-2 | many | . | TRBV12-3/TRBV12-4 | CASSRLGNTGELFF | TGTGCCAGCAGCCGCTTAGGTAACACCGGGGAGCTGTTTTTT
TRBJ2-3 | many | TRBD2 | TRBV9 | CASSVGASGLTDTQYF | TGTGCCAGCAGCGTAGGAGCTAGCGGACTCACAGATACGCAGTATTTT
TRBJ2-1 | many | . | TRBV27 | CASTTDGVTDNEQFF | TGTGCCAGCACCACGGATGGGGTCACGGACAATGAGCAGTTCTTC
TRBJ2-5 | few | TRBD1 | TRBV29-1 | CSVGDRVTQETQYF | TGCAGCGTTGGAGACAGGGTGACCCAAGAGACCCAGTACTTC
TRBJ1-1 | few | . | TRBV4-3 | CASSQGTLSETEAFF | TGCGCCAGCAGCCAAGGGACGCTCTCCGAGACTGAAGCTTTCTTT
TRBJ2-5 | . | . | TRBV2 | CASSAESYQETQYF | TGTGCCAGCAGTGCCGAGAGCTACCAAGAGACCCAGTACTTC
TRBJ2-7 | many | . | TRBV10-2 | CASSESSSGQYYEQYF | TGCGCCAGCAGTGAGTCAAGTTCTGGACAGTACTACGAGCAGTACTTC
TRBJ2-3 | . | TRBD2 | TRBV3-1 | CACSLGLADISTDTQYF | TGTGCCTGCAGCCTCGGACTAGCTGATATTAGCACAGATACGCAGTATTTT
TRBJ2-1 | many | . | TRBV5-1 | CASSLGGAEGNEQFF | TGCGCCAGCAGCTTGGGGGGCGCAGAGGGCAATGAGCAGTTCTTC
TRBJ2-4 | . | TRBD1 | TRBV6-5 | CASSYSGQGALCVQYF | TGTGCCAGCAGTTACTCGGGACAGGGGGCGTTGTGTGTTCAGTACTTC
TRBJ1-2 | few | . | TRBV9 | CASSVEVNYGYTF | TGTGCCAGCAGCGTAGAAGTTAACTATGGCTACACCTTC
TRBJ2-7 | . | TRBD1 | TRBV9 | CASSVGQGREQYF | TGTGCCAGCAGCGTCGGACAGGGTCGAGAGCAGTACTTC
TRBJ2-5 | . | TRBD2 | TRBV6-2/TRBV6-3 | CATGRSGTTGTQYF | TGTGCCACTGGGAGAAGCGGGACTACAGGGACCCAGTACTTC